The T cell receptor beta chain described here comes from a study of lymphopenia after photon versus proton radiotherapy (dated by TCRdb to 2018 to 2020). At the level of the whole study: In patients with gastrointestinal tumors who developed high-grade lymphopenia, the study compared the immunological effects of photon radiation therapy with those of proton radiation therapy. A cohort of under 25 patients with gastrointestinal tumors who received either photon or proton therapy and subsequently developed lymphopenia was included. The study aimed to characterize how the two radiation modalities differ in their impact on the immune system. Overall study results and their limits: After the lymphocyte count nadir, repertoires from photon-treated patients showed oligoclonal expansion, particularly of CD8+ Temra cells, and this expansion drove the decline in diversity. The survival association was examined only in patients who died, and the authors described better survival with proton therapy as a possibility, not as a demonstrated result. Relative stability during treatment was observed in proton-treated patients, whereas loss of naive T cells and TCR diversity and gain of effector/memory populations were observed in photon-treated patients. Across the cohort, among patients who died, a greater drop in TCR diversity after the nadir was inversely correlated with overall survival time.

As encoded in the germline V gene (reference sequence), CDR1 is LNHDA while CDR2 is SQIVND. The junction shows trimming of 2 bases on V and 6 bases on J, plus 29 bases between the germline ends. The cysteine opens and the phenylalanine closes a CDR3 of 19 amino acids. Only the CDR3 DNA stays, 57 bases, in frame from base 1. The protocol used for the library was the immunoSEQ multiplex PCR assay. T cell repertoires were profiled with deep sequencing of rearranged TCR beta loci together with multiparametric flow cytometry. TCRdb holds this immuneACCESS table with in-frame rearrangements only. Some clones are missing; in checked studies, unresolved V genes explain under half, and the rest has no known cause. Here the sample has 60,000 to 75,000 clones; about 90% occur a single time. 9.5% to 15% of the sample belongs to the ten largest clones. As to this clone: Its antigen remains unidentified. No per-base quality is available; no much larger clone lies one base away.

The specimen was peripheral blood, collected from a patient treated with proton-based radiotherapy. The chain is made from TRBV19 and TRBJ2-7; matching of 6 bases hints at TRBD1 as the D gene. This receptor was taken from a man older than 75 with esophageal cancer. The nucleotide sequence reads TGTGCCAGTAGTATATCCGTGGGGACATTTCTCCCGGCCCCGTCCGAGCAGTACTTC. The translation is CASSISVGTFLPAPSEQYF.